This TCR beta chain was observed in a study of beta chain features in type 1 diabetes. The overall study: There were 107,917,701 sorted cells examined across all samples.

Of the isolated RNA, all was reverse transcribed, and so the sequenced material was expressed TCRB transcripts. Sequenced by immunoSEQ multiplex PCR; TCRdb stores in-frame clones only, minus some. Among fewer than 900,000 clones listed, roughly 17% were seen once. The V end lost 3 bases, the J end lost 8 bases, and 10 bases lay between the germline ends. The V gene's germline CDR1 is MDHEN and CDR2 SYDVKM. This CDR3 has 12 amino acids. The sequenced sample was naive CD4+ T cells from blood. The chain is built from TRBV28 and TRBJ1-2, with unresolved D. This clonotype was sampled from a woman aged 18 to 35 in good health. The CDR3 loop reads CASSFEAWGYTF. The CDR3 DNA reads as TGTGCCAGCAGTTTTGAGGCGTGGGGCTACACCTTC.